Below, 24 T cell receptor beta chains from the same sample are listed, as sequenced in a study of shared clonotypes between healthy human individuals. Produced via immunoSEQ multiplex PCR; TCRdb's table is partial and in-frame only. The table has hundreds of thousands of clones, around 97% seen once. Specimen: naive CD4+ T cells sorted from blood. The subset here: CD45RA+ positively selected. These receptors came from a woman younger than 45 in good health.

The chain carries TRBV5-1 and TRBJ2-5; TRBD2 matches 11 bases. Gene TRBJ2-7 matches the end of the DNA better, so the J call may be wrong. This CDR3 has 15 residues. CDR1 and CDR2 (germline): SGHRS, YFSETQ. CDR3 coding DNA: TGCGCCAGCAGCTCGTTAGCGGGAGGGATCCACGAGCAGTACTTC. Amino acid sequence: CASSSLAGGIHEQYF.

The chain employs TRBV19 and TRBJ2-5, with 12 bases matching TRBD2. The CDR3 runs to 15 residues. After removal of 1 base from V and 3 bases from J, the junction contained 0 bases not matched to a gene. Germline V gene lookup returns CDR1 LNHDA and CDR2 SQIVND (reference sequence). CDR3 nucleotide sequence: TGTGCCAGTAGTATAGGGACTAGCGGGAAAGAGACCCAGTACTTC. This gives the protein CASSIGTSGKETQYF. The full variable domain, completed using reference TRBV19 and TRBJ2-5, is DGGITQSPKYLFRKEGQNVTLSCEQNLNHDAMYWYRQDPGQGLRLIYYSQIVNDFQKGDIAEGYSVSREKKESFPLTVTSAQKNPTAFYLCASSIGTSGKETQYFGPGTRLLVL.

This clone showed up just a few times. The rearrangement uses TRBV27 and TRBJ1-2; D gene ambiguous. The CDR3 runs to 13 residues. Germline-derived CDR1 and CDR2 are MNHEY and SMNVEV (reference sequence). V was cut by 3 bases and J by 4 bases, with 9 bases left in between. CDR3 DNA: TGTGCCAGCAGTTTTAGTGTCGGCTATGGCTACACCTTC. Encoded protein: CASSFSVGYGYTF.

The rearrangement joins TRBV5-4 to TRBJ1-3, with D maybe TRBD1 (6 bases). CDR3 length: 15 amino acids. The germline CDR1 and CDR2 sequences are SGHNT and YYREEE (reference sequence). The ends were cut back, 3 bases at V and 0 bases at J, with 10 bases in the middle. The CDR3 sequence: CASSSGHDSGNTIYF. The CDR3 nucleotides read TGTGCCAGCAGCTCGGGACACGACTCTGGAAACACCATATATTTT. Filled out from reference TRBV5-4 and TRBJ1-3, the complete variable domain reads ETGVTQSPTHLIKTRGQQVTLRCSSQSGHNTVSWYQQALGQGPQFIFQYYREEENGRGNFPPRFSGLQFPNYSSELNVNALELDDSALYLCASSSGHDSGNTIYFGEGSWLTVV.

The chain joins TRBV27 to TRBJ1-2; a weak D match, TRBD1 (6 bases). V was clipped by 6 bases and J by 2 bases, with 10 bases between them. The length of the CDR3 is 13 residues. CDR1 and CDR2 from the germline V gene are MNHEY and SMNVEV (reference sequence). DNA of the CDR3: TGTGCCAGCAGATCTGGACAGAACTATGGCTACACCTTC. It is translated as CASRSGQNYGYTF.

The chain uses TRBV19 and TRBJ2-1; 10 bases line up with TRBD2. J gave up 6 bases and V 3 bases, and 5 bases lay outside the gene matches. CDR1 is LNHDA and CDR2 is SQIVND in the germline V gene (reference sequence). The CDR3 has 15 amino acids. The CDR3 sequence is CASSIPLAGSNEQFF. The CDR3 bases are TGTGCCAGTAGTATCCCACTAGCGGGATCCAATGAGCAGTTCTTC.

V usage is TRBV6-4 and J usage is TRBJ1-6; D uncertain. The CDR3 runs to 14 residues. CDR1 and CDR2 (germline): MRHNA, SNTAGT. V was trimmed by 3 bases and J by 5 bases, leaving 8 bases between them. CDR3 nucleotide sequence: TGTGCCAGCAGTGAGTTCCTGGATAATTCACCCCTCCACTTT. Translation gives CASSEFLDNSPLHF.

Only one count was recorded for this clone. CDR3 nucleotide sequence: TGTGCCAGCAGCGTCCGGGACATTAGCTATTACGAGCAGTACTTC. Translated, it gives CASSVRDISYYEQYF. The gene calls are TRBV6-1 and TRBJ2-7, with D perhaps TRBD1 (6 bases). CDR1 is MNHNS and CDR2 is SASEGT in the germline V gene. This CDR3 is built from 15 residues. With 6 bases removed from V and 4 bases from J, the gap between germline ends came to 19 bases.

This clone occurred once. The CDR3 nucleotides are TGTGCCAGCAGTTTTCGACAGGCCCGGGGTAACACTGAAGCTTTCTTT. The encoded protein is CASSFRQARGNTEAFF. The V and J genes are TRBV27 and TRBJ1-1; possibly TRBD1 for D (6 bases). The germline V gene has CDR1 MNHEY and CDR2 SMNVEV (reference sequence). V shed 3 bases and J shed 2 bases, with 16 bases lying between them. This CDR3 is built from 16 residues.

The chain joins TRBV2 to TRBJ1-4; D is unresolved. Deletions cut 6 bases from V and 4 bases from J, with 12 bases between. The germline gives CDR1 SNHLY, CDR2 FYNNEI. This CDR3 is built from 14 residues. The CDR3 sequence is CASSWLADNEKLFF. The CDR3 coding sequence is TGTGCCAGCAGCTGGCTGGCCGATAATGAAAAACTGTTTTTT.

The chain links TRBV5-1 to TRBJ1-2; tentatively, D is TRBD1 (6 bases). Between the trimmed V and J ends, which lost 0 bases and 4 bases, there was a span of 13 bases. Germline CDR1 and CDR2: SGHRS and YFSETQ. The CDR3 covers 15 residues. In nucleotides, the CDR3 is TGCGCCAGCAGCTTGGATGGGGGGCTCGGCTATGGCTACACCTTC. It specifies CASSLDGGLGYGYTF.

V gene TRBV30 combines with J gene TRBJ2-5; possibly TRBD1 for D (6 bases). This CDR3 has 13 amino acids. CDR1 and CDR2 from the germline V gene are GTSNPN and SVGIG (reference sequence). The V and J ends lost 1 base and 3 bases respectively, with 9 bases between them. The CDR3 region has the DNA TGTGCCTGGAGTGGACAGGTAGAAGAGACCCAGTACTTC. This gives the protein CAWSGQVEETQYF.

This chain joins TRBV6-1 and TRBJ1-3; D unresolved. Germline loops: CDR1 MNHNS, CDR2 SASEGT. CDR3 length equals 11 residues. V lost 4 bases and J lost 10, with 8 bases in between. Here the CDR3 DNA reads TGTGCCAGCAGTGGCGTGGTAACCATATATTTT. Amino acids: CASSGVVTIYF.

Concerning this clone: The sample holds other DNA sequences that translate to the same CDR3. The V call is TRBV28, the J call TRBJ2-7, with TRBD1 as a possible D gene (6 bases). The CDR3 has 13 residues. V was pared by 2 bases and J by 7 bases, with 12 bases between. Germline-derived CDR1 and CDR2 are MDHEN and SYDVKM. The CDR3 here is CASSLDRLGEQYF. CDR3 nucleotide sequence: TGTGCCAGCAGTTTAGACAGGTTGGGGGAGCAGTACTTC.

The chain joins TRBV14 to TRBJ2-5; D is perhaps TRBD2 (6 bases). Germline loops: CDR1 SGHDN, CDR2 FVKESK. Between the trimmed V and J ends, which lost 4 bases and 4 bases, there was a span of 19 bases. This CDR3 has 16 residues. CDR3 in amino acids: CASSLRSGTSLETQYF. CDR3 nucleotide sequence: TGTGCCAGCAGCCTTAGGTCCGGGACTTCCCTAGAGACCCAGTACTTC.

This rearrangement joins TRBV6-6 to TRBJ1-5, with D unclear. Trimming left V 0 bases short and J 9 bases short, with 18 bases between. CDR1 is MNHNY and CDR2 is SVGAGI in the germline V gene (reference sequence). The CDR3 runs to 16 residues. The CDR3 nucleotides read TGTGCCAGCAGTTACTCGATGGAACAAGCGGGTCCGCCCCAGCATTTT. Protein product: CASSYSMEQAGPPQHF.

The chain links TRBV19 to TRBJ2-3; no firm D call. The CDR3 spans 15 residues. V was shortened by 7 bases and J by 0 bases, with 14 bases between the two germline ends. Per germline, CDR1 LNHDA and CDR2 SQIVND (reference sequence). The CDR3 loop is CASTRKAGSTDTQYF. The CDR3 DNA reads as TGTGCCAGTACTCGAAAGGCAGGTAGCACAGATACGCAGTATTTT.

The gene calls are TRBV6-5 and TRBJ2-1, with D possibly matching TRBD2 (6 bases). The CDR3 extends over 14 amino acids. V lost 6 bases, J lost 8 bases, and 17 bases lay in between. In germline, CDR1 is MNHEY, CDR2 SVGAGI. The CDR3 coding sequence is TGTGCCAGCAGCCTTGGGAGGTTCGCCGATGAGCAGTTCTTC. Translating it yields CASSLGRFADEQFF.

The sample holds one count of this clone. The J gene is TRBJ2-1, the V gene TRBV10-2; 10 positions agree with TRBD2. The CDR3 is 20 residues long. Trimming cost V 6 bases and J 5 bases; bases outside gene matches: 22. Per germline, CDR1 WSHSY and CDR2 SAAADI. The CDR3 spells CASRRGTSELLWLANNEQFF. Here the CDR3 DNA reads TGCGCCAGCAGAAGAGGGACTAGCGAACTCCTTTGGTTGGCCAACAATGAGCAGTTCTTC.

V is TRBV6-1 and J is TRBJ2-7; possibly TRBD1 or TRBD2 for D (5 bases each). V was clipped by 7 bases and J by 3 bases, with 13 bases between them. Germline CDR1 and CDR2: MNHNS and SASEGT. CDR3 length equals 13 residues. The CDR3 sequence is CASTGRDGYEQYF. CDR3 DNA: TGTGCCAGCACCGGTAGGGACGGCTACGAGCAGTACTTC.

This clone was recorded once. The chain combines TRBV6-6 with TRBJ2-5; no reliable D call. The germline V gene encodes CDR1 MNHNY and CDR2 SVGAGI (reference sequence). There are 13 residues in the CDR3. With 11 bases removed from V and 5 bases from J, the gap between germline ends came to 18 bases. CDR3 sequence: CAGRHTLWETQYF. For the CDR3, the DNA is TGTGCCGGCCGGCACACCCTCTGGGAGACCCAGTACTTC.

This sequence joins TRBV28 and TRBJ2-4, with 8 bases lining up with TRBD1. The CDR3 has 15 amino acids. Trimming took 5 bases from V and 9 from J; bases not matched to a gene: 12. Germline V gene sequence: CDR1 MDHEN, CDR2 SYDVKM. For the CDR3, the DNA is TGTGCCAGCAGTCCTCCCGACAGGGGATTGGGCATTCAGTACTTC. It is translated as CASSPPDRGLGIQYF.

The J gene is TRBJ2-7, the V gene TRBV19; D ambiguous. CDR1 is LNHDA and CDR2 is SQIVND in the germline V gene (reference sequence). V was shortened by 3 bases and J by 1 base, with 7 bases between the two germline ends. The CDR3 loop spans 13 amino acids. This chain's CDR3 is CASSMDGSYEQYF. The CDR3 bases are TGTGCCAGTAGTATGGACGGTTCCTACGAGCAGTACTTC.

This rearrangement joins TRBV6-1 to TRBJ2-2; 8 bases map to TRBD2. V shed 2 bases, J shed 7 bases, and the junction held 9 bases outside the gene matches. Looked up from germline, CDR1 is MNHNS and CDR2 is SASEGT. The length of the CDR3 is 16 residues. The CDR3 DNA follows: TGTGCCAGCAGTGAACAGAGCGGGAGTTCCTTCGGGGAGCTGTTTTTT. Protein product: CASSEQSGSSFGELFF.